This T cell receptor beta chain was retrieved from a study of T cell responses to AZD1222 COVID-19 vaccine. Findings of the study overall: Baseline serostatus was positive in only a handful of AZD1222 recipients.

TCRdb's table, derived via immunoSEQ multiplex PCR, lists solely in-frame clones and lacks some. The sample contains roughly 170,000 clones, 85% to 95% of which appear only once. The germline gives CDR1 SGHNT, CDR2 YENEEA. V gave up 5 bases and J gave up 3 bases; unmatched junction bases: 6. The CDR3 has 16 residues. With respect to this clone: Its antigen remains unidentified.

The receptor was isolated from an adult in good health. V usage is TRBV11-3 and J usage is TRBJ2-2; 10 positions match TRBD2. The material sequenced was peripheral blood, taken on day 0 of AZD1222 vaccination. The CDR3 nucleotides read TGTGCCAGCAGCCCGAGCGGGGGGGCTTACACCGGGGAGCTGTTTTTT. It yields the protein CASSPSGGAYTGELFF.